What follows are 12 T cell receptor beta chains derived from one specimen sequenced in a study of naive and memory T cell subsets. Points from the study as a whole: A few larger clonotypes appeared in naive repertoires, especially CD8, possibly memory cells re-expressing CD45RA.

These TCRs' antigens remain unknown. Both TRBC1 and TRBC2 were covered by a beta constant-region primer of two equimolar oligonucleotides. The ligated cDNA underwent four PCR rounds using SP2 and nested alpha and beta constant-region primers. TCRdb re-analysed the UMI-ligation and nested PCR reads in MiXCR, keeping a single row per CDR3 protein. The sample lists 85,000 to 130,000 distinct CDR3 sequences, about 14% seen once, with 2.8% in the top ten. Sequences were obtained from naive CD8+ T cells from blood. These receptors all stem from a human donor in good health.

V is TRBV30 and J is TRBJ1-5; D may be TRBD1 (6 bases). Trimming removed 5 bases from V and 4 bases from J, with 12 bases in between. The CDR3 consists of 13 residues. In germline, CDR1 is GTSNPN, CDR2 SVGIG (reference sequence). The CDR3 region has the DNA TGTGCCTGGGCCGCAGGGGATAATCAGCCCCAGCATTTT. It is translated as CAWAAGDNQPQHF.

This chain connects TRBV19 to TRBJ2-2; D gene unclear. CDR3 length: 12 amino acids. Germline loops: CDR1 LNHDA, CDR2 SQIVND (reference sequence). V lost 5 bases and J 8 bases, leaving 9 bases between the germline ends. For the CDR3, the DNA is TGTGCCAGTAGTCGCGCGCGAGGGGAGCTGTTTTTT. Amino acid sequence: CASSRARGELFF.

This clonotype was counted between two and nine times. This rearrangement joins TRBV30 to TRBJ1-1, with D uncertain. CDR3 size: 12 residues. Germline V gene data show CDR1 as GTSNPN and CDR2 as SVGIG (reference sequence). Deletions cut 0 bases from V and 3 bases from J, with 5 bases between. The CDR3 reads CAWSVADTEAFF. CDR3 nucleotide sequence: TGTGCCTGGAGTGTAGCAGACACTGAAGCTTTCTTT.

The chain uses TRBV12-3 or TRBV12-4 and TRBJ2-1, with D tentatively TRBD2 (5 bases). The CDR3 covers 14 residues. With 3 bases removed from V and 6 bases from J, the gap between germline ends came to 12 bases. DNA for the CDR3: TGTGCCAGCAGTTTGACCGGGATCCTCAATGAGCAGTTCTTC. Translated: CASSLTGILNEQFF.

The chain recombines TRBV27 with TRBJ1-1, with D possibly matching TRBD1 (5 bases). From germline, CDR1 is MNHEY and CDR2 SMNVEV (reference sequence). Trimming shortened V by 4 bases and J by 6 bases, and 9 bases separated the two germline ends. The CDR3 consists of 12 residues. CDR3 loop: CASSSRGSEAFF. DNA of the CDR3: TGTGCCAGCAGTTCCCGGGGGTCTGAAGCTTTCTTT.

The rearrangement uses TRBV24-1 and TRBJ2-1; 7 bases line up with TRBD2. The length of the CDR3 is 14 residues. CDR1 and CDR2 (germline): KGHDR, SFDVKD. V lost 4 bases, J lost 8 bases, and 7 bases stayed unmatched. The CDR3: CATSEGGKSDEQFF. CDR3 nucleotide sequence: TGTGCCACCAGTGAGGGGGGGAAGTCTGATGAGCAGTTCTTC.

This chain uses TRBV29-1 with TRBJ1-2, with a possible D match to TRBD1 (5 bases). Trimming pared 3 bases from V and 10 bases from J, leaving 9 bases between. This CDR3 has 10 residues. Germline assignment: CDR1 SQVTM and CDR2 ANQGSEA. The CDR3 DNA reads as TGCAGCGTTGACGAGGGGTCCTACACCTTC. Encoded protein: CSVDEGSYTF. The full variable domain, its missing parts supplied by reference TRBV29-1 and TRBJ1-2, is SAVISQKPSRDICQRGTSLTIQCQVDSQVTMMFWYRQQPGQSLTLIATANQGSEATYESGFVIDKFPISRPNLTFSTLTVSNMSPEDSSIYLCSVDEGSYTFGSGTRLTVV.

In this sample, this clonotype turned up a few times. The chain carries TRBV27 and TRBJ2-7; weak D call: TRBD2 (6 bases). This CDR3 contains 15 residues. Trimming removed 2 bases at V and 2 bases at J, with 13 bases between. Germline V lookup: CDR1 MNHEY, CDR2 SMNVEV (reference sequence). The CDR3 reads CASSLTAGPPYEQYF. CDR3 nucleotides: TGTGCCAGCAGTTTAACGGCGGGGCCCCCCTACGAGCAGTACTTC.

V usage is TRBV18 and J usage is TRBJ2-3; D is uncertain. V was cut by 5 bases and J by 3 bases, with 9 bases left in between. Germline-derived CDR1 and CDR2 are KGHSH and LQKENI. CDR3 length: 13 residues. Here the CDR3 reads CASSADGTDTQYF. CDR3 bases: TGTGCCAGCTCAGCAGACGGAACAGATACGCAGTATTTT. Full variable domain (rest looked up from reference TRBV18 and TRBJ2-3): NAGVMQNPRHLVRRRGQEARLRCSPMKGHSHVYWYRQLPEEGLKFMVYLQKENIIDESGMPKERFSAEFPKEGPSILRIQQVVRGDSAAYFCASSADGTDTQYFGPGTRLTVL.

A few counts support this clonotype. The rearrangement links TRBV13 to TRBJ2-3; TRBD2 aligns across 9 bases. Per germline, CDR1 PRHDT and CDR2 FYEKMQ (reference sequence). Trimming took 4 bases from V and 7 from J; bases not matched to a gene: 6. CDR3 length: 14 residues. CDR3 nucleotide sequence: TGTGCCAGCAGCTCCGGACTAGCGTCACATACGCAGTATTTT. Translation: CASSSGLASHTQYF.

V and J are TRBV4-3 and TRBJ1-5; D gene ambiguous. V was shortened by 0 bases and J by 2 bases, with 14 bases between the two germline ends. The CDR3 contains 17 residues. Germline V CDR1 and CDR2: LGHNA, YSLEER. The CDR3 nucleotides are TGCGCCAGCAGCCAAGATCTTCGAAAAGAGGGCAATCAGCCCCAGCATTTT. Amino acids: CASSQDLRKEGNQPQHF.

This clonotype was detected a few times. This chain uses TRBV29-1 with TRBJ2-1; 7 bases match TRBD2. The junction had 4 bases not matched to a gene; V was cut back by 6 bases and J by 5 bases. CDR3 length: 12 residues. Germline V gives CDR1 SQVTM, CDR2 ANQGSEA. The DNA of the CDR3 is TGCAGCGTGAGCGGGAACCACAATGAGCAGTTCTTC. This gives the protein CSVSGNHNEQFF.